This is a list of T cell receptor beta chains from one sample in a study of CD8+ T cells in alopecia areata. This table comes from immunoSEQ multiplex PCR, and its TCRdb copy is limited to in-frame clones, with some not included. The table lists hundreds of thousands of clones, about three fifths of them singletons. The source was CD4+ T cells sorted from blood, collected at week 24, from a patient treated with tofacitinib. The receptors were gathered from a human donor with alopecia areata. CDR3s include the opening cysteine and the closing phenylalanine or tryptophan. D genes are given only for firm matches. A clone size is listed for some rows: how often the clone was seen (once, few, many), or a class if it is expanded.

d_call j_call clone_size v_call cdr3_nt cdr3_aa
NA TRBJ1-2 NA TRBV25-1 TGTGCCAGCGGGGTCGGCCAGGATGGCTACACCTTC CASGVGQDGYTF
NA TRBJ1-4 few TRBV29-1 TGCAGCGTTGTGATTAGGAGTGCCGGCGAACTGTTTTTT CSVVIRSAGELFF
NA TRBJ1-6 NA TRBV25-1 TGTGCCAGCAGTGACGCGTATTCACCCCTCCACTTT CASSDAYSPLHF
TRBD1 TRBJ2-3 few TRBV7-7 TGTGCTAGCAGCGGAGGACAGGGGGAGACGCAGTATTTT CASSGGQGETQYF
NA TRBJ1-5 few TRBV29-1 TGCAGCGTTGAGGGGGTGACTGGTCAGCCCCAGCATTTT CSVEGVTGQPQHF
NA TRBJ1-2 once TRBV28 TGTGCCAGCAGTACTTCAAACTATGGCTACACCTTC CASSTSNYGYTF
TRBD1 TRBJ1-4 many TRBV4-3 TGCGCCAGCAGCCAAGATCGGGACAGGGTTAATGAAAAACTGTTTTTT CASSQDRDRVNEKLFF
TRBD1 TRBJ2-3 NA TRBV4-1 TGCGCCAGCAGCCAAGCGACAGGGTTCGGGCGCGAGGGGTTTGGTACGCAGTATTTT CASSQATGFGREGFGTQYF
TRBD1 TRBJ2-7 NA TRBV5-1 TGCGCCAGCAGCTTCGGGACAGGTGGTTACGAGCAGTACTTC CASSFGTGGYEQYF
TRBD1 TRBJ2-5 NA TRBV5-1 TGCGCCAGCAAATCCCCCACAGGGGGCTCAGAGACCCAGTACTTC CASKSPTGGSETQYF
NA TRBJ2-7 few TRBV2 TGTGCCAGCAGTGCGCCTACCGGGCCCATCTCCGAGCAGTACTTC CASSAPTGPISEQYF
NA TRBJ1-1 NA TRBV28 TGTGCCAGCAGTCCCGGGGGCCTGAACACTGAAGCTTTCTTT CASSPGGLNTEAFF
NA TRBJ1-1 NA TRBV30 TGTGCCTGGAGGGGCAGACCAAGGGGAGCTTTCTTT CAWRGRPRGAFF
NA TRBJ1-5 once TRBV5-1 TGCGCCAGCAGCTTGTGGGGGGATCAGCCCCAGCATTTT CASSLWGDQPQHF
NA TRBJ1-2 NA TRBV4-1 TGCGCCAGCAGCCAATTGCCGGACAGAATAGACTATGGCTACACCTTC CASSQLPDRIDYGYTF
TRBD1 TRBJ1-1 NA TRBV28 TGTGCCAGCAGTCCGATAGGGACAGGGGCCATGAACACTGAAGCTTTCTTT CASSPIGTGAMNTEAFF
NA TRBJ1-3 NA TRBV5-1 TGCGCCAGCACCTCGGGGGACATCAGCTCTGGAAACACCATATATTTT CASTSGDISSGNTIYF
NA TRBJ1-3 few TRBV29-1 TGCAGCGTTGAAGTATCGTCGGGAAACACCATATATTTT CSVEVSSGNTIYF
NA TRBJ1-2 NA TRBV6-4 TGTGCCAGCAACTATCGGGAAGAGCATGGCTACACCTTC CASNYREEHGYTF
TRBD1 TRBJ2-5 NA TRBV12-5 TGTGCTAGTGGTTTAACCGGGACAGGGGAAGAGACCCAGTACTTC CASGLTGTGEETQYF
NA TRBJ2-1 NA TRBV4-3 TGCGCCAGCAGCCCCTCACCAGGCAGCGGTGAGCAGTTCTTC CASSPSPGSGEQFF
NA TRBJ2-3 NA TRBV4-3 TGCGCCAGCAGCCAAGGGCGGGGAAGGGGCACAGATACGCAGTATTTT CASSQGRGRGTDTQYF